This record covers a single T cell receptor (beta chain). This clonotype was counted many times. There is no known antigen for this receptor. No qualities accompany the bases; no much larger clone lies one base away. Ficoll-Paque density gradient centrifugation was the method used to isolate PBMCs. This sample stems from a study of T-cell memory formation after mild COVID-19 (dated by TCRdb to about 2021). Background on the whole study: TCR sequence clusters from the two donors were largely donor specific. Two young, previously healthy adult volunteers made up the cohort, one male and one female. T-cell clones expanding and contracting after mild COVID-19 in two donors were tracked by longitudinal TCRalpha and TCRbeta repertoire sequencing.

V is shortened by 7 bases, J by 0 bases, and the region joining them spans 12 bases. There are 14 amino acids in the CDR3, from cysteine to phenylalanine inclusive. The kept DNA is CDR3 alone, 42 bases in frame from the first base. Taken from the germline V gene, the CDR1 and CDR2 loops are SGHTA and FQGNSA. The research as a whole found: SARS-CoV-2 specificity was not confirmed for the second-wave clones peaking on day 37. Only two mild cases were covered by the study, and larger cohorts that include severe cases with pre-infection samples were considered necessary. Clones that contracted from day 15 to 85 showed balanced CD4/CD8 phenotypes, whereas a second wave of clones that expanded from day 15 to 37 leaned towards CD4+. Contracting CD4+ clones appeared mostly in the CM and EM memory subsets, whereas CD8+ clones were enriched in EMRA. Some responding clones were detected in pre-infection memory, which suggested that pre-existing cross-reactive memory T cells had joined the SARS-CoV-2 response.

TCRdb shows the sequencer as Illumina NovaSeq 6000. cDNA libraries for TCRalpha and TCRbeta were prepared by 5'RACE using constant-segment primers, with sample barcodes and unique molecular identifiers added. Trizol reagent was used to extract RNA from every sample. Library amplification was performed in two PCR steps, and a second sample barcode and Illumina TruSeq adapters were introduced in the second step. Sequencing of the libraries was done on an Illumina NovaSeq, producing 2 x 150 bp paired-end reads. The original pipeline was this. Demultiplexing of reads and collapsing into UMI-guided consensus sequences were performed with migec v1.2.7. Using mixcr v2.1.11, UMI consensuses were aligned to TRA and TRB V and J templates and then assembled into clonotypes. A clonotype was counted as expanded or contracted only if both edgeR and NoisET called the change significant, with noise models trained on biological replicates. For edgeR calls, the cutoffs were a false discovery rate-adjusted p below 0.01 and a log2 fold-change threshold of 1. PCA with hierarchical clustering of max-normalized trajectories of the 1000 most abundant clonotypes was used as exploratory dynamics analysis. Each responding clone was given a CD4 or CD8 phenotype based on the CD4+ and CD8+ repertoires, which had been sequenced separately. In-frame beta chains were kept once TCRdb had trimmed the public reads at Q25 with fastp and called clones with MiXCR. Rows with a matching CDR3 protein are joined into one entry that keeps the most common DNA and genes. None of the V and J calls come from the authors' own analysis; TCRdb made them. The sample records around 55,000 distinct CDR3 sequences, more than 9% of which are singletons. The ten largest clones represent about 1.1% of the sample.

The source material was PBMCs or a T cell subset sorted from them (not recorded which). Recombination linked TRBV7-2 to TRBJ1-1, and TRBD1 may be the D gene, going by 6 matching bases. This TCR came from a man in his late teens or twenties who had mild COVID-19 (a few samples of this study predate the infection). The sample titles of this study are shuffled in the database, so cell type and time point are left out; the donor was told from shared clones. The sequenced DNA is TGTGCCAGCACACGAGGACAGCTGAACACTGAAGCTTTCTTT. This gives the protein CASTRGQLNTEAFF.